This TCR beta chain was obtained from a study of T cell clonotyping in hematopoietic cell transplantation. Regarding the study as a whole: Cells were unsorted, so CD4 and CD8 contributions were not separated. Graft donor and pretransplant recipient Inverse Simpson Index values predicted broader posttransplant TCR diversity. After transplant, recipient diversity fell while pathologically expanded clonotypes grew through day 180.

Time point defined: recipient sample about 28 days before transplant, after cytoreduction. This clone was picked up a small number of times. Antigen specificity is unknown. Sequencing used immunoSEQ multiplex PCR; TCRdb keeps in-frame clones, though not all of them. The table has 15,000 to 20,000 clones, 70% to 80% seen once; the top ten hold 15% to 20%. Germline V gene data show CDR1 as SEHNR and CDR2 as FQNEAQ (reference sequence). V lost 5 bases and J lost 9, with 8 bases in between. The CDR3 is 12 amino acids. Here the sequenced sample was peripheral blood mononuclear cells, taken before stem cell transplant. The V gene is TRBV7-9, the J gene TRBJ1-6; no firm D call. The source is a man aged 55 to 70 with acute myeloid leukemia. Some clones in this sample may be carry-over from other donors' samples. CDR3 in DNA: TGTGCCAGCAGCGCTTTCTTTTCACCCCTCCACTTT. Protein: CASSAFFSPLHF.